Listed here is a single T cell receptor (beta chain). Its cognate antigen is unknown. The CDR3 is 14 amino acids. Germline trimming cut 4 bases from V and 6 bases from J; bases unmatched to any gene: 4. Germline values: CDR1 SGHRS, CDR2 YFSETQ. The data were obtained in a study of cytomegalovirus exposure and HLA in healthy donors. PCR used 60 Vbeta primers and 13 Jbeta primers. The method was immunoSEQ multiplex PCR; TCRdb's version includes in-frame clones alone and lacks a portion of them. The sample includes approximately 44,000 clones, around two thirds of them seen just once. Study-level findings and limits: As a later analysis showed, a missense DCLRE1C variant was linked to trimming of TCR beta V- and J-genes. Based on reports, TCR beta sequences accurately predicted HLA-A and HLA-B alleles for most subjects. Among immune exposure information, only CMV serostatus was available.

J is TRBJ2-3 and V is TRBV5-1; 11 positions agree with TRBD2. Sequencing was done on a sample of PBMCs. The source is a human donor in good health. The CDR3 sequence is CASSQPSGGDTQYF. CDR3 bases: TGCGCCAGCAGCCAACCTAGCGGGGGGGATACGCAGTATTTT. Together with reference TRBV5-1 and TRBJ2-3, the CDR3 gives the full variable domain: KAGVTQTPRYLIKTRGQQVTLSCSPISGHRSVSWYQQTPGQGLQFLFEYFSETQRNKGNFPGRFSGRQFSNSRSEMNVSTLELGDSALYLCASSQPSGGDTQYFGPGTRLTVL.